The 2 T cell receptor beta chains reported below all come from one sample, sequenced in a study of early T cells in non-severe SARS-CoV-2 infection. TCRdb redid the calling of the 5' RACE reads with MiXCR, one entry per CDR3 protein. The sample has 100,000 to 150,000 distinct CDR3 sequences; 14% to 15% are singletons. Sequenced sample: whole blood. These receptors came from an adult who was a healthcare worker with PCR-confirmed SARS-CoV-2 infection or an uninfected control (not recorded which).

The chain has TRBV27 and TRBJ1-6; the D is unclear. This CDR3 is 15 amino acids long. Germline loops: CDR1 MNHEY, CDR2 SMNVEV (reference sequence). The ends were cut back, 3 bases at V and 4 bases at J, with 10 bases in the middle. The CDR3 is CASSLARTYNSPLHF. The DNA of the CDR3 is TGTGCCAGCAGTTTGGCCAGAACTTATAATTCACCCCTCCACTTT.

The chain is built from TRBV29-1 and TRBJ2-5; the D is unclear. This CDR3 contains 10 residues. The germline V and J ends were trimmed by 4 bases and 11 bases, with 11 bases remaining between them. Per the germline V gene, CDR1 is SQVTM and CDR2 is ANQGSEA. The CDR3 here is CSVVQAEQYF. The CDR3, as DNA: TGCAGCGTTGTGCAGGCAGAGCAGTACTTC.